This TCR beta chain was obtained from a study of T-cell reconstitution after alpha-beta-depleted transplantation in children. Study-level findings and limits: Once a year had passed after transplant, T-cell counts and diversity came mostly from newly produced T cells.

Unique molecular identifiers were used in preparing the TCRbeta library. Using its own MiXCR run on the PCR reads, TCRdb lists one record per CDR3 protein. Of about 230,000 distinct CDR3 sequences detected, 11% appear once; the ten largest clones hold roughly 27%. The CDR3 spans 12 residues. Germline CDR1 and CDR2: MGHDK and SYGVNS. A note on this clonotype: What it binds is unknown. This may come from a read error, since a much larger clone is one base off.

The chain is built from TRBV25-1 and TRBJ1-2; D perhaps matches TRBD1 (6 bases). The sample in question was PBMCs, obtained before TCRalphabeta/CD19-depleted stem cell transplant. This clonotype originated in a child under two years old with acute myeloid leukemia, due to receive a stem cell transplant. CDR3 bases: TGTGCCAGCACCCAAAGGGGGGATGGCGACACCTTC. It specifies CASTQRGDGDTF.